This TCR beta chain was sequenced in a study of identical twins. Study-level results: Conclusions came from cross-sectional statistical analysis, not from following the same donors.

The sample holds a few counts of this clonotype. Its antigen remains unidentified. This CDR3 has 17 residues. The germline CDR1 and CDR2 sequences are KGHDR and SFDVKD. Deletions cut 1 base from V and 4 bases from J, with 17 bases between. A universal primer binding site was introduced by template switching. The final cDNA contained unique molecular identifiers. TCRdb re-called the 5' RACE reads through MiXCR, storing one row per CDR3 protein. The sample has just over 450,000 distinct CDR3 sequences; more than 13% are singletons. A further study also used this sample, focusing on yellow fever vaccine responses in identical twins.

V usage is TRBV24-1 and J usage is TRBJ2-3; TRBD1 or TRBD2 may be the D gene (5 bases each). Source material: CD4+ T cells sorted from blood. The source is a woman aged 18-29 years in good health. The CDR3 DNA sequence: TGTGCCACCAGTGATTTTGGGCAGGGAGCTTTGGCAGATACGCAGTATTTT. Protein: CATSDFGQGALADTQYF.